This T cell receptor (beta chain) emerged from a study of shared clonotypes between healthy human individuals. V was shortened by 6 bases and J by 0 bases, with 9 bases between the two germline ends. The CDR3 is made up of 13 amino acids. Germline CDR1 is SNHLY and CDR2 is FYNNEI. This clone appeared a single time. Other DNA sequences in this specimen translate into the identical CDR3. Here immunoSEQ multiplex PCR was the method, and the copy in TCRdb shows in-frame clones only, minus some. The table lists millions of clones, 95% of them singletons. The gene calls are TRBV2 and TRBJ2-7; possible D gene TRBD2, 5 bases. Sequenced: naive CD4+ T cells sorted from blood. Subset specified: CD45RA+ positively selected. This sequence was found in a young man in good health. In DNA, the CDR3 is TGTGCCAGCAGAAGAGCGGCCTCCTACGAGCAGTACTTC. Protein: CASRRAASYEQYF.